The rows below give T cell receptor beta chains drawn from one sample of a study of type 1 and type 2 diabetes patients. TCRdb re-called the multiplex PCR reads through MiXCR, storing one row per CDR3 protein. Of 280,000 or so distinct CDR3 sequences listed, 40% to 50% are singletons. The sequencing input was peripheral blood mononuclear cells (PBMCs). All receptors derive from a man aged 18 to 30 with type 2 diabetes. CDR3s include the opening cysteine and the closing phenylalanine or tryptophan. Fields, in order: CDR3 DNA, CDR3 protein, clone size, D gene, V gene, J gene. The D gene is left open where the match is weak. Clone size, where shown, is once, few, many, or a class for clones that have expanded.

TGTGCCAGCACCCCCGGGACTAGCGGGAGTTTGAATGAGCAGTTCTTC,CASTPGTSGSLNEQFF,-,TRBD2,TRBV10-3,TRBJ2-1
TGTGCCAGCTCAGCCCGGGACAGGGGTCAAGAGACCCAGTACTTC,CASSARDRGQETQYF,-,TRBD1,TRBV18,TRBJ2-5
TGTGCCTGGGGGACAGGGACGGGGAACTATGGCTACACCTTC,CAWGTGTGNYGYTF,-,TRBD1,TRBV30,TRBJ1-2
TGCGCCAGCAGATTAGCGGGGGGGCGGAGCACAGATACGCAGTATTTT,CASRLAGGRSTDTQYF,few,TRBD2,TRBV10-2,TRBJ2-3
TGTGCCAGCAGCTTAGTGTCGGTGGATACGCAGTATTTT,CASSLVSVDTQYF,once,-,TRBV7-2,TRBJ2-3
TGTGCCAGTATGGGACAGGGCACTTCACCCCTCCACTTT,CASMGQGTSPLHF,-,TRBD1,TRBV19,TRBJ1-6
TGTGCCACTAGAAATGACAGGGGGAGCAATCAGCCCCAGCATTTT,CATRNDRGSNQPQHF,-,TRBD1,TRBV19,TRBJ1-5
TGTGCCTTACAGAGGGGAAACAATGAGCAGTTCTTC,CALQRGNNEQFF,many,-,TRBV10-3,TRBJ2-1
TGCGCCAGCAGCTCGTTAGGGACAGAGTCTTATGGCTACACCTTC,CASSSLGTESYGYTF,few,TRBD1,TRBV5-1,TRBJ1-2
TGTGCCTGGAGTGCCGGCCCGGGACTAGCGGGTTTCGAGCAGTACTTC,CAWSAGPGLAGFEQYF,-,TRBD2,TRBV30,TRBJ2-7
TGTGCCAGCAGCCCCGCCGGGATCGGCGAGCAGTACTTC,CASSPAGIGEQYF,-,-,TRBV28,TRBJ2-7
TGTGCCAGCAGTGGGTCTTCCCAAGAGACCCAGTACTTC,CASSGSSQETQYF,many,-,TRBV7-8,TRBJ2-5
TGTGCCAGCAGCCAGGGGCAACTAGCGGGAGTGGGTGAGACCCAGTACTTC,CASSQGQLAGVGETQYF,few,TRBD2,TRBV4-1,TRBJ2-5
TGCGCCAGCAGCTCCGGGACAATTTCCTACAATGAGCAGTTCTTC,CASSSGTISYNEQFF,few,-,TRBV10-2,TRBJ2-1
TGTGCCACCTCCTTAGGGACTGCGAACACTGAAGCTTTCTTT,CATSLGTANTEAFF,-,-,TRBV15,TRBJ1-1
TGTGCCAGCAGTTTACTCGGGGCAGGATACGAGCAGTACTTC,CASSLLGAGYEQYF,-,-,TRBV12-3/TRBV12-4,TRBJ2-7
TGTGCCAGCAGTTACTCTACTAATGAGCAGTTCTTC,CASSYSTNEQFF,few,-,TRBV6-6,TRBJ2-1
TGTGCCAGCAGTGATGCCGGGTTCTCCTATAATTCACCCCTCCACTTT,CASSDAGFSYNSPLHF,medium-sized,-,TRBV2,TRBJ1-6
TGTGCCAGCAGCTCCCTACGCGACGATGAAAAACTGTTTTTT,CASSSLRDDEKLFF,-,-,TRBV7-6,TRBJ1-4
TGTGCCTGGAGTGTACAGGGCGTCTATGGCTACACCTTC,CAWSVQGVYGYTF,few,-,TRBV30,TRBJ1-2
TGTGCCAGCAGCTCACAGGGAAGGGGCTCCTATAATTCACCCCTCCACTTT,CASSSQGRGSYNSPLHF,once,-,TRBV2,TRBJ1-6
TGCGCCAGCAGCTTGGTAGGGGGGGATCAGCCCCAGCATTTT,CASSLVGGDQPQHF,once,-,TRBV4-3,TRBJ1-5
TGTGCCAGCAGCTCTTTCGTAGGTTTACTCTCCTACGAGCAGTACTTC,CASSSFVGLLSYEQYF,few,-,TRBV7-2,TRBJ2-7
TGTGCCAGCAGCCGGACAGGGGGCGCGAATCCCTCAGCCTACGAGCAGTACTTC,CASSRTGGANPSAYEQYF,-,TRBD1,TRBV28,TRBJ2-7
TGCGCCAGCAGCTTGGGAGAGGAAGGCAATGAGCAGTTCTTC,CASSLGEEGNEQFF,-,-,TRBV5-1,TRBJ2-1
TGCAGCGTTGATTTCGGGAGCACAGATACGCAGTATTTT,CSVDFGSTDTQYF,-,-,TRBV29-1,TRBJ2-3
TGTGCCAGCAGCTTAGACTTGCGGGTCGAGCAGTACTTC,CASSLDLRVEQYF,many,-,TRBV7-2,TRBJ2-7
TGTGCCAGCAGTGAAGGTCAAGACTACGAGCAGTACTTC,CASSEGQDYEQYF,-,-,TRBV2,TRBJ2-7
TGCAGTGCTTACCGGGACAGGGAACGCCTGGGTGAAAACATTCAGTACTTC,CSAYRDRERLGENIQYF,-,TRBD1,TRBV20-1,TRBJ2-4
TGTGCCATCAGTCTGGGGACTGAAGCTTTCTTT,CAISLGTEAFF,-,-,TRBV6-1,TRBJ1-1
TGTGCCAGCAGCTTGTATGGGAGCACAGATACGCAGTATTTT,CASSLYGSTDTQYF,-,-,TRBV7-2,TRBJ2-3
TGTGCCAGTAGTACTCAATTCGGGGAAAGATCCTACGAGCAGTACTTC,CASSTQFGERSYEQYF,few,-,TRBV19,TRBJ2-7
TGTGCCAGCAGTGAAAAGGGGGCAGGGCACGCTAACTATGGCTACACCTTC,CASSEKGAGHANYGYTF,few,TRBD1,TRBV2,TRBJ1-2
TGTGCCACCAGCAAAGACTCCGGGACTCTCACCAATCAGCCCCAGCATTTT,CATSKDSGTLTNQPQHF,many,-,TRBV15,TRBJ1-5
TGTGCCAGCTCAATCAGGGGAGGGAGCACTGAAGCTTTCTTT,CASSIRGGSTEAFF,-,-,TRBV12-3/TRBV12-4,TRBJ1-1
TGTGCCAGTAGTATAGTCGGCAGGGAGGGCTACGAGCAGTACTTC,CASSIVGREGYEQYF,few,TRBD2,TRBV19,TRBJ2-7
TGTGCCAGCAGGGGAGGGGACGGACGTAGTAAGGAGACCCAGTACTTC,CASRGGDGRSKETQYF,-,TRBD2,TRBV2,TRBJ2-5
TGTGCCAGCAAAGAGGGTCTTGAAGCTTTCTTT,CASKEGLEAFF,-,-,TRBV11-2,TRBJ1-1
TGTGCCAGCAGGGGTACAGGGGTCTCCTACGAGCAGTACTTC,CASRGTGVSYEQYF,once,TRBD1,TRBV6-1,TRBJ2-7
TGTGCCAGCAGCTCCGGGACGTATAGCAATCAGCCCCAGCATTTT,CASSSGTYSNQPQHF,-,-,TRBV7-2,TRBJ1-5
TGTGCCAGCACCGGTGGTTCACCCCTCCACTTT,CASTGGSPLHF,-,-,TRBV2,TRBJ1-6
TGCAGTGCCGCGGGAGGTTACGAGCAGTACTTC,CSAAGGYEQYF,-,TRBD2,TRBV20-1,TRBJ2-7
TGCAGCGTTCCGGTGGGACAGGCCTACAATGAGCAGTTCTTC,CSVPVGQAYNEQFF,-,TRBD1,TRBV29-1,TRBJ2-1
TGCAGTGCTAGGGTGGCGGGAGGGCTCTCCTACGAGCAGTACTTC,CSARVAGGLSYEQYF,-,TRBD2,TRBV20-1,TRBJ2-7
TGTGCCAGCGGTTTAGGGGTTCGTGGCTACACCTTC,CASGLGVRGYTF,-,-,TRBV12-3/TRBV12-4,TRBJ1-2
TGCAGTGCTAGAGGCGGACAGGAAAACTATGGCTACACCTTC,CSARGGQENYGYTF,few,TRBD1,TRBV20-1,TRBJ1-2